This TCR beta chain was sequenced in a study of shared T cell receptors in the human thymus. Profiling relied on immunoSEQ multiplex PCR, and the TCRdb table lists in-frame clones only, not all of them. The sample consists of just under 550,000 clones, around 78% of them appearing once. CDR1 and CDR2 from the germline V gene are SQVTM and ANQGSEA. Trimming shortened V by 4 bases and J by 4 bases, and 8 bases separated the two germline ends. The length of the CDR3 is 11 residues. The sample was also linked to a second study, of human thymus T cells. That source adds: Donors were healthy Finnish infants having corrective surgery for congenital heart defects. Surgeons resected thymus tissue during corrective heart surgery. Gene usage (both V and J) appeared biased in thymic and blood repertoires. Related studies found that unrelated individuals share highly overlapping thymic repertoires.

This chain links TRBV29-1 with TRBJ2-7; the D is unclear. Source material: thymocytes. The source is a boy younger than two with a congenital heart defect. CDR3 in DNA: TGCAGCGTTGGGAGTTTTTACGAGCAGTACTTC. Its translation is CSVGSFYEQYF.